A selection of T cell receptor beta chains follows, all from one sample in a study of tumor-infiltrating lymphocytes in primary liver carcinoma. TCRdb passed the multiplex PCR reads through MiXCR, listing each CDR3 protein once. The data contain approximately 45,000 distinct CDR3 sequences, around 75% of them singletons. The sample consisted of tumor-adjacent normal liver tissue. These receptors all come from a woman in her twenties or thirties with primary liver carcinoma and hepatitis B virus infection. Each CDR3 is given with its conserved first and last residue. Each record gives: V gene, J gene, CDR3 length, CDR3 protein.

TRBV11-3	TRBJ2-3	19	CASSLGFGAGVGGTDTRYF
TRBV4-3	TRBJ1-2	14	CASSAELEIYGYTF
TRBV6-6	TRBJ2-1	17	CVSSFWSPGGTSNVQFF
TRBV6-1	TRBJ1-6	15	CASLSVGQGVSPLHF
TRBV11-2	TRBJ2-1	18	CASSLRSDHSPSYYEQFF
TRBV9	TRBJ2-3	16	CANSTQLAGVEDTQYF
TRBV6-5	TRBJ2-4	13	CASCISLRGIQYF
TRBV4-1	TRBJ2-1	13	CARSRDLYNEQFF
TRBV12-3/TRBV12-4	TRBJ2-5	14	CASSLPASQETQYF
TRBV7-9	TRBJ2-7	18	CASSSPPHFTGPSYEQYF